The 29 T cell receptor beta chains below were found in one sample sequenced in a study of beta chain features in type 1 diabetes. cDNA synthesis used the whole RNA isolate, giving expressed TCRB sequences. Repertoires were generated with immunoSEQ multiplex PCR, while TCRdb's copy carries only in-frame clones and drops some. The sample has some 240,000 clones; roughly 16% are singletons. For these receptors, no antigen is known. Study results and limitations: For Type 1 diabetes patients, all four CD4+ subsets carried TCRB CDR3s that were moderately but significantly shorter.

The sequenced sample was naive CD4+ T cells from blood. These receptors all come from a man aged 30-40 years with type 1 diabetes.

The rearrangement uses TRBV28 and TRBJ2-6; D possibly corresponds to TRBD1 (6 bases). The CDR3 sequence is 17 residues long. Per the germline V gene, CDR1 is MDHEN and CDR2 is SYDVKM. V was pared by 2 bases and J by 1 base, with 12 bases between. CDR3 sequence reads: CASSLGGQSSGANVLTF. CDR3 bases: TGTGCCAGCAGTTTAGGGGGACAATCATCTGGGGCCAACGTCCTGACTTTC.

The chain uses TRBV30 and TRBJ1-2, with D maybe TRBD1 (6 bases). CDR1 and CDR2 (germline): GTSNPN, SVGIG (reference sequence). Deletions cut 8 bases from V and 4 bases from J, with 17 bases between. The CDR3 runs to 13 residues. Here the CDR3 DNA reads TGTGCCAATGGACTGAGGACAGCCTATGGCTACACCTTC. It encodes CANGLRTAYGYTF.

This rearrangement joins TRBV18 to TRBJ2-1; no reliable D call. Germline V gives CDR1 KGHSH, CDR2 LQKENI. Trimming stripped 0 bases from V and 10 bases from J, with 13 bases between. CDR3 size: 14 residues. CDR3 protein: CASSPPGSLGEQFF. The CDR3, as DNA: TGTGCCAGCTCACCACCCGGTAGTCTCGGCGAGCAGTTCTTC.

About this clone: The sample carries other DNA sequences with the same CDR3. V and J are TRBV9 and TRBJ2-6, with unresolved D. There are 15 residues in the CDR3. The ends were cut back, 0 bases at V and 0 bases at J, with 4 bases in the middle. The germline V gene encodes CDR1 SGDLS and CDR2 YYNGEE. The CDR3 spells CASSVVGSGANVLTF. CDR3 coding DNA: TGTGCCAGCAGCGTAGTGGGCTCTGGGGCCAACGTCCTGACTTTC.

The chain is built from TRBV30 and TRBJ1-3; no clear D gene. V lost 0 bases to trimming and J lost 3 bases, with 6 bases between them. Germline V gene sequence: CDR1 GTSNPN, CDR2 SVGIG (reference sequence). The CDR3 length is 13 residues. This CDR3 reads CAWSVSYGNTIYF. CDR3 coding DNA: TGTGCCTGGAGTGTAAGCTATGGAAACACCATATATTTT.

The J gene is TRBJ2-4, the V gene TRBV29-1, with 11 bases that match TRBD2. The CDR3 covers 13 residues. J lost 9 bases, V lost 6 bases, and 7 bases had no gene match. Germline CDR1 is SQVTM and CDR2 is ANQGSEA. DNA of the CDR3: TGCAGCGTATCTAGCGGGAGGAACGGCATTCAGTACTTC. Protein product: CSVSSGRNGIQYF.

This clone appeared a few times. The chain is built from TRBV23-1 and TRBJ1-4; D ambiguous. TRBV23-1 is assigned to the ORF class and has an uncertain function. The CDR3 totals 14 residues. Trimming pared 3 bases from V and 5 bases from J, leaving 10 bases between. The CDR3 DNA sequence: TGCGCCAGCAGTCACCCGAGGTTAAATGAAAAACTGTTTTTT. As protein: CASSHPRLNEKLFF.

A few counts support this clone. V is TRBV7-9 and J is TRBJ1-5; D gene ambiguous. Germline V lookup: CDR1 SEHNR, CDR2 FQNEAQ (reference sequence). CDR3 length: 13 amino acids. Trimming removed 4 bases at V and 3 bases at J, with 7 bases between. The CDR3 loop is CASSSQVNQPQHF. The CDR3 DNA is TGTGCCAGCAGCTCTCAGGTCAATCAGCCCCAGCATTTT.

This chain links TRBV25-1 with TRBJ2-7; D uncertain. V lost 4 bases and J 3 bases, leaving 7 bases between the germline ends. This CDR3 has 12 amino acids. Germline CDR1 and CDR2: MGHDK and SYGVNS. The CDR3 is CASSVTYYEQYF. The CDR3, as DNA: TGTGCCAGCAGTGTGACATACTACGAGCAGTACTTC.

The CDR3 sequence: CASSPGDRSTQYF. CDR3 coding DNA: TGTGCCAGTAGTCCCGGGGACAGATCTACCCAGTACTTC. The chain uses TRBV19 and TRBJ2-5, with 7 bases lining up with TRBD1. J gave up 8 bases and V 5 bases, and 8 bases lay outside the gene matches. The germline V gene encodes CDR1 LNHDA and CDR2 SQIVND (reference sequence). The CDR3 is 13 residues long.

The rearrangement uses TRBV5-1 and TRBJ2-1; 11 bases fit TRBD2. With V trimmed by 4 bases and J by 4 bases, 4 bases remained unmatched. Per germline, CDR1 SGHRS and CDR2 YFSETQ. This CDR3 is 15 amino acids long. CDR3 residues: CASSVGLAAYNEQFF. For the CDR3, the DNA is TGCGCCAGCAGCGTGGGACTAGCGGCATACAATGAGCAGTTCTTC. The whole variable domain, filled in from reference TRBV5-1 and TRBJ2-1, reads KAGVTQTPRYLIKTRGQQVTLSCSPISGHRSVSWYQQTPGQGLQFLFEYFSETQRNKGNFPGRFSGRQFSNSRSEMNVSTLELGDSALYLCASSVGLAAYNEQFFGPGTRLTVL.

This clone has more than one count but fewer than ten. The chain employs TRBV2 and TRBJ1-2; 7 bases match TRBD1. The CDR3 covers 16 residues. J lost 4 bases, V lost 6 bases, and 14 bases had no gene match. The V gene's germline CDR1 is SNHLY and CDR2 FYNNEI. CDR3 in amino acids: CASSAYRDSSFYGYTF. The CDR3 bases are TGTGCCAGCAGCGCATATCGGGACAGCAGTTTCTATGGCTACACCTTC.

This chain links TRBV9 with TRBJ1-1, with a possible D match to TRBD1 (5 bases). The CDR3 spans 15 residues. Trimming pared 4 bases from V and 5 bases from J, leaving 18 bases between. Germline V gives CDR1 SGDLS, CDR2 YYNGEE. The CDR3 DNA is TGTGCCAGCAGCCCAACTCTGGACACCAGAACTGAAGCTTTCTTT. It translates to CASSPTLDTRTEAFF.

The chain recombines TRBV28 with TRBJ1-1, with D possibly being TRBD1 (5 bases). The CDR3 loop spans 13 amino acids. CDR1 is MDHEN and CDR2 is SYDVKM in the germline V gene. The V end was cut by 5 bases, the J end by 5 bases, with 12 bases between. Written as DNA, the CDR3 is TGTGCCAGCAGTCCTCAGGGTAGGACTGAAGCTTTCTTT. Translation gives CASSPQGRTEAFF.

Turning to this clone: Relative to the germline gene, one junction end is altered; a read error may explain this. The chain is built from TRBV7-7 and TRBJ2-5, with D possibly being TRBD2 (5 bases). The CDR3 is made up of 16 amino acids. The germline CDR1 and CDR2 sequences are SSHAT and FNYEAQ (reference sequence). The CDR3 DNA sequence: TGTGCTAGCAGCTCCAATCCCAAGGGAGTTAGAGAGACCCAGTACTTC. Translation: CASSSNPKGVRETQYF.

V gene TRBV10-3 combines with J gene TRBJ1-1, with D tentatively TRBD1 (6 bases). Trimming cost V 4 bases and J 1 base, with 10 bases left between them. The germline CDR1 and CDR2 sequences are ENHRY and SYGVKD. This CDR3 is built from 14 residues. CDR3 DNA: TGTGCCATCAGTGGACACAGGGAGAACACTGAAGCTTTCTTT. It encodes CAISGHRENTEAFF.

The CDR3 loop is CSVGLLVVSYNEQFF. CDR3 sequence (DNA): TGCAGCGTTGGGCTGCTTGTTGTCTCCTACAATGAGCAGTTCTTC. V and J are TRBV29-1 and TRBJ2-1; the D is unclear. Trimming removed 4 bases at V and 0 bases at J, with 13 bases between. Per the germline V gene, CDR1 is SQVTM and CDR2 is ANQGSEA. This CDR3 has 15 amino acids.

V and J are TRBV7-3 and TRBJ2-1, with D perhaps matching TRBD1 (5 bases). The germline CDR1 and CDR2 sequences are SGHTA and FQGTGA. This CDR3 has 13 residues. Here the CDR3 reads CATAISQGNEQFF. CDR3 nucleotides: TGTGCTACAGCGATTTCCCAGGGCAATGAGCAGTTCTTC.

The chain is built from TRBV9 and TRBJ2-7; 9 bases line up with TRBD2. There are 16 residues in the CDR3. Germline CDR1 is SGDLS and CDR2 is YYNGEE. The J segment lost 0 bases and the V segment lost 2 bases, leaving 6 bases of the junction unmatched. The CDR3 loop is CASSVATSGSSYEQYF. CDR3 DNA sequence: TGTGCCAGCAGCGTGGCGACTAGCGGAAGCTCCTACGAGCAGTACTTC.

The chain employs TRBV27 and TRBJ2-3; the D gene is possibly TRBD2 (5 bases). Trimming took off 4 bases at V and 1 base at J, with 15 bases between the two ends. Germline lookup yields CDR1 MNHEY and CDR2 SMNVEV (reference sequence). This CDR3 comprises 16 residues. CDR3 amino acids: CASSSGLFYGTDTQYF. DNA for the CDR3: TGTGCCAGCAGTTCAGGACTGTTCTACGGCACAGATACGCAGTATTTT.

This clone was picked up a small number of times. The chain links TRBV29-1 to TRBJ2-2; 12 bases align to TRBD1. In germline, CDR1 is SQVTM, CDR2 ANQGSEA. The V gene end was trimmed by 7 bases and the J gene end by 6 bases; junction bases not matched to a gene: 6. This CDR3 is built from 14 residues. CDR3 DNA: TGCAGCGCCCGGGGACAGGGGGCTGCCGGGGAGCTGTTTTTT. Translating gives CSARGQGAAGELFF.

About this clone itself: Other DNA sequences within the sample encode an identical CDR3. The chain employs TRBV28 and TRBJ1-2; D gene unclear. This CDR3 spans 12 amino acids. Germline assignment: CDR1 MDHEN and CDR2 SYDVKM. V was pared by 2 bases and J by 5 bases, with 6 bases between. The CDR3 DNA reads as TGTGCCAGCAGTTTAGAGGGTTATGGCTACACCTTC. Protein product: CASSLEGYGYTF.

This clone was seen more than once but under ten times. The V call is TRBV7-2, the J call TRBJ2-7; the match to TRBD1 covers 9 bases. CDR3 length: 16 residues. Trimming removed 5 bases from V and 4 bases from J; junction bases left unmatched: 12. Germline CDR1 SGHTA, CDR2 FQGNSA. Written as DNA, the CDR3 is TGTGCCAGCAGCGGAGGCCGGGACAGGGTAGTTTACGAGCAGTACTTC. Amino acids: CASSGGRDRVVYEQYF.

This chain uses TRBV30 with TRBJ2-7, with no clear D. The CDR3 is 11 amino acids. Germline CDR1 reads GTSNPN; CDR2 reads SVGIG (reference sequence). V lost 2 bases and J lost 5, with 7 bases in between. This CDR3 is CAWSRQNEQYF. CDR3 nucleotides: TGTGCCTGGAGTAGGCAGAACGAGCAGTACTTC.

In regard to this clone: At the DNA level, this CDR3 is encoded by other sequences in the same sample as well. V usage is TRBV9 and J usage is TRBJ2-2; D is ambiguous. V was trimmed by 1 base and J by 4 bases, leaving 2 bases between them. Germline assignment: CDR1 SGDLS and CDR2 YYNGEE. The CDR3 is 12 amino acids. The CDR3, as DNA: TGTGCCAGCAGCGTAAGCACCGGGGAGCTGTTTTTT. It encodes CASSVSTGELFF.

The V and J genes are TRBV29-1 and TRBJ2-5; 7 nucleotides match TRBD2. Trimming cost V 6 bases and J 4 bases; bases outside gene matches: 2. The CDR3 consists of 11 residues. Germline assignment: CDR1 SQVTM and CDR2 ANQGSEA. CDR3 coding DNA: TGCAGCGTATGGGAGGGAGAGACCCAGTACTTC. Its translation is CSVWEGETQYF. Drawing the rest from reference TRBV29-1 and TRBJ2-5, the complete variable domain is SAVISQKPSRDICQRGTSLTIQCQVDSQVTMMFWYRQQPGQSLTLIATANQGSEATYESGFVIDKFPISRPNLTFSTLTVSNMSPEDSSIYLCSVWEGETQYFGPGTRLLVL.

The CDR3 DNA sequence: TGTGCCAGCAGCGTAACTTCTAGCGGGGGGAACACCGGGGAGCTGTTTTTT. Protein sequence: CASSVTSSGGNTGELFF. The rearrangement joins TRBV9 to TRBJ2-2; 10 bases fit TRBD2. There are 17 residues in the CDR3. With V trimmed by 1 base and J by 1 base, 4 bases remained unmatched. Germline values: CDR1 SGDLS, CDR2 YYNGEE.

J is TRBJ1-2 and V is TRBV30; a possible D gene is TRBD1 (5 bases). V lost 5 bases and J lost 2, with 12 bases in between. The CDR3 length is 13 residues. CDR1 is GTSNPN and CDR2 is SVGIG in the germline V gene (reference sequence). CDR3 sequence: CAWGRAGNYGYTF. DNA of the CDR3: TGTGCCTGGGGCAGGGCAGGGAACTATGGCTACACCTTC.

The rearrangement uses TRBV7-9 and TRBJ2-4, with 10 bases aligning to TRBD1. Per germline, CDR1 SEHNR and CDR2 FQNEAQ (reference sequence). This CDR3 is built from 14 residues. Trimming removed 5 bases from V and 11 bases from J; junction bases left unmatched: 9. This CDR3 reads CASSSLRDRGVQYF. The CDR3 nucleotides are TGTGCCAGCAGCAGCTTGCGGGACAGGGGCGTTCAGTACTTC.